Sequencing of this T cell receptor beta chain was carried out in a study of CD8+ T cells in alopecia areata. Study results and limitations: Higher clonality was seen in lesional scalp than in normal scalp, especially in alopecia totalis/universalis.

CDR1 and CDR2 (germline): SQVTM, ANQGSEA. J gave up 6 bases and V 6 bases, and 8 bases lay outside the gene matches. This CDR3 is 12 amino acids long. Regarding treatment: oral pan-JAK inhibitor, 5-10 mg twice daily. cDNA reverse transcribed from extracted RNA served as the sequencing template. Clones were sequenced by immunoSEQ multiplex PCR, and TCRdb holds only the in-frame ones, with some missing. The data hold about 270,000 clones, with about three fifths observed a single time. About this clone: Its antigen remains unknown.

This clonotype was obtained from a human donor with alopecia areata. This sequence joins TRBV29-1 and TRBJ2-7; TRBD1 matches 7 bases. Source: CD4+ T cells sorted from blood, taken around week 54, from a patient treated with tofacitinib. CDR3 DNA: TGCAGCGTCGCTCCGGGACAGTCCGAGCAGTACTTC. It encodes CSVAPGQSEQYF.